This T cell receptor beta chain comes out of a study of T cell repertoires in ileal Crohn's disease. With regard to this clone: Antigen specificity is unknown. Distinct nucleotide sequences in the sample also encode this CDR3.

About 490 nanograms of biopsy DNA per sample underwent TCRB immunosequencing. Data came from immunoSEQ multiplex PCR; TCRdb stores just in-frame clones and leaves some out. The sample consists of around 33,000 clones, around 80% of them appearing once. Study results and caveats: Mucosal expansions were suggested to be mainly CD8 T cells.

The junction had 1 base not matched to a gene; V was cut back by 0 bases and J by 3 bases. The CDR3 runs 15 residues. Germline lookup yields CDR1 GTSNPN and CDR2 SVGIG (reference sequence). Eligibility required adulthood, ileal or ileocolonic Crohn's disease and indicated ileocolonic resection. The specimen sequenced was ileal tissue. The TCR sequence derives from an adult with Crohn's disease. The genes are TRBV30 and TRBJ2-1; TRBD2 matches 11 bases. DNA of the CDR3: TGTGCCTGGAGTGTAGGACTAGCGGGCTACAATGAGCAGTTCTTC. Residues: CAWSVGLAGYNEQFF. Full variable domain (missing parts from reference TRBV30 and TRBJ2-1): SQTIHQWPATLVQPVGSPLSLECTVEGTSNPNLYWYRQAAGRGLQLLFYSVGIGQISSEVPQNLSASRPQDRQFILSSKKLLLSDSGFYLCAWSVGLAGYNEQFFGPGTRLTVL.